These 24 T cell receptor beta chains share one sample of origin, sequenced in a study of blood T cells in healthy people across ages. Sample-barcoded 5' priming and a J-beta primer mix drove a second PCR of 7 to 11 cycles. Using its own MiXCR run on the 5' RACE reads, TCRdb lists one record per CDR3 protein. The sample has over 950,000 distinct CDR3 sequences, about two fifths seen once. Sequencing used blood. Receptor source: a man aged 18 to 29 in good health.

This clonotype showed up just a few times. The chain has TRBV5-1 and TRBJ1-5, with D possibly matching TRBD1 (5 bases). The germline V gene encodes CDR1 SGHRS and CDR2 YFSETQ. The CDR3 is made up of 18 amino acids. V gave up 1 base and J gave up 0 bases, with 17 bases separating them. For the CDR3, the DNA is TGCGCCAGCAGCTTGCGTCCCGGGACGGAGAATAGCAATCAGCCCCAGCATTTT. Translation: CASSLRPGTENSNQPQHF.

The chain has TRBV5-1 and TRBJ1-1; 7 bases match TRBD1. Germline V CDR1 and CDR2: SGHRS, YFSETQ. The CDR3 length is 15 residues. Unmatched junction bases numbered 5, after V lost 3 bases and J lost 0 bases. CDR3 region: CASSSTGAVNTEAFF. The CDR3, as DNA: TGCGCCAGCAGCTCCACAGGGGCGGTGAACACTGAAGCTTTCTTT.

The chain employs TRBV20-1 and TRBJ2-5, with unresolved D. V lost 1 base and J lost 2, with 11 bases in between. Germline V lookup: CDR1 DFQATT, CDR2 SNEGSKA (reference sequence). The CDR3 extends over 14 amino acids. CDR3 in amino acids: CSARVLQAQETQYF. Written as DNA, the CDR3 is TGCAGTGCTAGAGTTCTGCAGGCACAAGAGACCCAGTACTTC.

The chain has TRBV2 and TRBJ2-7; D is undetermined. The CDR3 extends over 15 amino acids. V gave up 1 base and J gave up 2 bases, with 12 bases separating them. Germline V gene data show CDR1 as SNHLY and CDR2 as FYNNEI. DNA of the CDR3: TGTGCCAGCAGTGAAGTCGAGACACGTACCTACGAGCAGTACTTC. Translated: CASSEVETRTYEQYF.

CDR3 loop: CASSRQVITDTQYF. In DNA form, the CDR3 reads TGTGCCAGCAGCAGACAGGTGATCACAGATACGCAGTATTTT. The chain is built from TRBV7-2 and TRBJ2-3; tentative D call: TRBD1 (6 bases). The V end lost 5 bases, the J end lost 2 bases, and 11 bases lay between the germline ends. The CDR3 contains 14 residues. CDR1 SGHTA and CDR2 FQGNSA come from the germline V gene.

The rearrangement links TRBV12-3 or TRBV12-4 to TRBJ2-3, with D possibly TRBD1 on 6 matching bases. The CDR3 loop spans 13 amino acids. V dropped 4 bases and J dropped 5 bases, with 10 bases sitting between them. The CDR3 loop reads CASSSQGQDTQYF. In DNA, the CDR3 is TGTGCCAGCAGTTCACAGGGTCAAGATACGCAGTATTTT.

This clonotype was recorded a few times. V gene TRBV7-2 combines with J gene TRBJ1-5, with D possibly matching TRBD1 (5 bases). Trimming took off 1 base at V and 1 base at J, with 8 bases between the two ends. The CDR3 is 15 amino acids. Germline-derived CDR1 and CDR2 are SGHTA and FQGNSA. CDR3 protein: CASSLEGTSNQPQHF. The CDR3 bases are TGTGCCAGCAGCTTAGAAGGGACCAGCAATCAGCCCCAGCATTTT.

The rearrangement joins TRBV6-5 to TRBJ1-1; D remains ambiguous. CDR1 and CDR2 from the germline V gene are MNHEY and SVGAGI. This CDR3 region has 15 residues. Between the trimmed V and J ends, which lost 6 bases and 5 bases, there was a span of 19 bases. CDR3 sequence reads: CASSPSGVRTTEAFF. CDR3 DNA: TGTGCCAGCAGCCCCAGCGGGGTCCGAACGACTGAAGCTTTCTTT.

The chain joins TRBV7-8 to TRBJ2-2; 9 bases align to TRBD1. The CDR3 spans 15 residues. CDR1 is SGHVS, CDR2 FQNEAQ, per germline. V trimming: 6 bases; J trimming: 6 bases; junction bases outside the gene matches: 8. CDR3 coding DNA: TGTGCCAGCAGTCCCGGGACAGGGCTTCCCGGGGAGCTGTTTTTT. The encoded protein is CASSPGTGLPGELFF.

The chain links TRBV12-3 or TRBV12-4 to TRBJ2-2, with 8 bases identical to TRBD1. This CDR3 has 12 amino acids. Losses at the gene ends were 9 bases for V and 6 bases for J; bases not matched to a gene: 3. This CDR3 reads CARRQGPGELFF. The DNA of the CDR3 is TGTGCCAGAAGACAGGGGCCCGGGGAGCTGTTTTTT.

The chain has TRBV6-6 and TRBJ2-3, with a possible D match to TRBD2 (6 bases). The germline V and J ends were trimmed by 10 bases and 5 bases, with 25 bases remaining between them. The CDR3 is 16 amino acids. Looked up from germline, CDR1 is MNHNY and CDR2 is SVGAGI (reference sequence). The CDR3 DNA sequence: TGTGCCATCTCCCCGGGGCGGGGCCTTATTGGAGATACGCAGTATTTT. Translation gives CAISPGRGLIGDTQYF.

This clonotype occurred a few times. The chain joins TRBV5-1 to TRBJ1-2; D is unclear. This CDR3 comprises 14 residues. Per germline, CDR1 SGHRS and CDR2 YFSETQ. V was pared by 0 bases and J by 6 bases, with 12 bases between. CDR3 region: CASSLAIGQDGYTF. Written as DNA, the CDR3 is TGCGCCAGCAGCTTGGCCATAGGGCAGGATGGCTACACCTTC.

V usage is TRBV10-3 and J usage is TRBJ2-1; TRBD2 is a possible D gene (5 bases). In germline, CDR1 is ENHRY, CDR2 SYGVKD. V shed 2 bases and J shed 6 bases, with 8 bases lying between them. The CDR3 loop spans 13 amino acids. The chain's CDR3 is CAISEGTSNEQFF. In DNA form, the CDR3 reads TGTGCCATCAGTGAGGGAACTAGCAATGAGCAGTTCTTC.

The V call is TRBV7-8, the J call TRBJ1-5, with 9 bases that match TRBD1. Germline lookup yields CDR1 SGHVS and CDR2 FQNEAQ. The CDR3 is 19 residues long. V dropped 2 bases and J dropped 4; count of bases not matched to a gene: 15. The CDR3 nucleotides read TGTGCCAGCAGCTTAAGGGGTATTAGCGGACAGGGGCTTAATCAGCCCCAGCATTTT. Its translation: CASSLRGISGQGLNQPQHF.

With respect to this clonotype: One end of the junction varies from germline; a read error may be responsible. The V and J genes are TRBV14 and TRBJ2-5; 7 bases match TRBD2. The length of the CDR3 is 13 residues. Germline CDR1 SGHDN, CDR2 FVKESK. CDR3 region: CACSQELAETQYF. In nucleotides, the CDR3 is TGTGCCTGCAGCCAAGAACTAGCGGAGACCCAGTACTTC.

V usage is TRBV28 and J usage is TRBJ2-1; D call uncertain. Trimming pared 6 bases from V and 4 bases from J, leaving 13 bases between. Looked up from germline, CDR1 is MDHEN and CDR2 is SYDVKM. CDR3 size: 14 residues. The CDR3 sequence is CASRAETFYNEQFF. The CDR3 DNA reads TGTGCCAGCAGAGCCGAGACATTTTACAATGAGCAGTTCTTC. Together with reference TRBV28 and TRBJ2-1, the CDR3 gives the full variable domain: DVKVTQSSRYLVKRTGEKVFLECVQDMDHENMFWYRQDPGLGLRLIYFSYDVKMKEKGDIPEGYSVSREKKERFSLILESASTNQTSMYLCASRAETFYNEQFFGPGTRLTVL.

This clonotype was counted between two and nine times. The V gene is TRBV20-1, the J gene TRBJ1-6; D may be TRBD1 (5 bases). CDR3 length equals 17 residues. Germline-derived CDR1 and CDR2 are DFQATT and SNEGSKA (reference sequence). Trimming cost V 0 bases and J 0 bases, with 12 bases left between them. The CDR3 sequence: CSARDAQGSSYNSPLHF. The CDR3 DNA follows: TGCAGTGCTAGAGATGCCCAGGGAAGCTCCTATAATTCACCCCTCCACTTT.

Worth noting for this clonotype: Sequence at one end of the junction differs from germline and may be a read error. V is TRBV11-2 and J is TRBJ2-7; TRBD1 aligns across 8 bases. The CDR3 runs 14 residues. Per the germline V gene, CDR1 is SGHAT and CDR2 is FQNNGV. This CDR3 reads CVSSLDPTGDEQYF. Written as DNA, the CDR3 is TGTGTCAGCAGCTTAGATCCGACAGGGGACGAGCAGTACTTC.

This clonotype was observed a handful of times. The chain joins TRBV5-1 to TRBJ1-1; 11 nucleotides align to TRBD1. With 3 bases clipped from V and 0 bases from J, the junction kept 19 bases outside the gene matches. Germline V lookup: CDR1 SGHRS, CDR2 YFSETQ. This CDR3 comprises 21 residues. The chain's CDR3 is CASSSFAAKAGQGGMNTEAFF. The CDR3 nucleotides read TGCGCCAGCAGCTCATTCGCGGCGAAAGCGGGACAGGGGGGTATGAACACTGAAGCTTTCTTT.

The V gene is TRBV4-1, the J gene TRBJ2-1; D is possibly TRBD1 or TRBD2 (5 bases each). Germline CDR1 is MGHRA and CDR2 is YSYEKL. V gave up 1 base and J gave up 3 bases, with 10 bases separating them. This CDR3 is built from 15 residues. The CDR3 DNA follows: TGCGCCAGCAGCCAAGGTGGGGACCGCTACAATGAGCAGTTCTTC. Protein sequence: CASSQGGDRYNEQFF.

This clonotype was recorded a few times. The CDR3 region is CASSQEGSGDQADTQYF. The CDR3 DNA follows: TGCGCCAGCAGCCAAGAAGGCAGCGGGGACCAGGCAGATACGCAGTATTTT. The genes are TRBV4-3 and TRBJ2-3, with 7 bases aligning to TRBD2. V shed 0 bases, J shed 4 bases, and the junction held 10 bases outside the gene matches. This CDR3 is built from 17 residues. Germline CDR1 is LGHNA and CDR2 is YSLEER.

The table lists this clonotype with a few counts. The gene calls are TRBV6-6 and TRBJ1-2; TRBD1 matches at 7 bases. The CDR3 totals 16 residues. CDR1 is MNHNY, CDR2 SVGAGI, per germline (reference sequence). V was clipped by 1 base and J by 6 bases; unmatched bases: 11. For the CDR3, the DNA is TGTGCCAGCAGTTACTTACAGACAGGGCCAGGGCATGGCTACACCTTC. Protein sequence: CASSYLQTGPGHGYTF.

This chain uses TRBV5-1 with TRBJ2-7; D is undetermined. This CDR3 has 16 residues. Germline CDR1 and CDR2: SGHRS and YFSETQ. Trimming shortened V by 5 bases and J by 0 bases, and 18 bases separated the two germline ends. The CDR3, as DNA: TGCGCCAGCAGTCCCTCCGGCGGCAGGAGCTCCTACGAGCAGTACTTC. It codes for CASSPSGGRSSYEQYF.

This clonotype was detected only a few times. The V gene is TRBV7-3, the J gene TRBJ1-2, with TRBD1 identical over 8 bases. Germline-derived CDR1 and CDR2 are SGHTA and FQGTGA. The CDR3 totals 14 residues. V trimming: 3 bases; J trimming: 3 bases; junction bases outside the gene matches: 3. CDR3 bases: TGTGCCAGCAGCTTGGACAGGGATCACTATGGCTACACCTTC. Its translation is CASSLDRDHYGYTF.